This T cell receptor (beta chain) derives from a study of prognosis after radiotherapy for stage I lung cancer. Study in general: Concurrently with stereotactic body radiotherapy, no other therapy was received by any patient.

With two-round multiplex PCR, TCR beta CDR3 sequences were amplified from genomic DNA. First-round PCR employed TRBV- and TRBJ-specific primers for each gene. TCRdb recomputed calls from the multiplex PCR reads with MiXCR, one row per CDR3 protein. The repertoire holds 12,000 to 15,000 distinct CDR3 sequences, with about 37% as singletons. The CDR3 consists of 14 residues. Deletions cut 0 bases from V and 3 bases from J, with 12 bases between. Germline V gene data show CDR1 as DFQATT and CDR2 as SNEGSKA (reference sequence). The chain is built from TRBV20-1 and TRBJ2-7; tentatively, D is TRBD1 or TRBD2 (5 bases each). Sample: PBMCs, taken before or after stereotactic body radiation therapy (not recorded which). The source of this sequence is a donor aged 50 or older with non-small cell lung cancer. The CDR3 region has the DNA TGCAGTGCTAGAGATTCGGGACGGAGCTACGAGCAGTACTTC. It encodes CSARDSGRSYEQYF.